The 16 T cell receptor beta chains given below trace back to one sample, sequenced in a study of identifying expanded T cells in peripheral blood. Clones were sequenced by immunoSEQ multiplex PCR, and TCRdb holds only the in-frame ones, with some missing. This table holds about 110,000 clones, roughly 89% found once. Sequences were obtained from blood. These TCRs come from a person aged 18 to 70 in good health.

This clone was recorded only once. The gene calls are TRBV12-1 and TRBJ1-5; the D segment call TRBD1 is taken from the table without a DNA check. TRBV12-1 is a pseudogene. The CDR3 is 15 amino acids. The CDR3 DNA sequence: TGTGCCAGCAGCTGCGGGGGGTGGACAGGGGTCCCCCAGCATTTT. This gives the protein CASSCGGWTGVPQHF.

This rearrangement joins TRBV19 to TRBJ1-1; D possibly corresponds to TRBD1 (5 bases). The CDR3 loop spans 15 amino acids. The germline CDR1 and CDR2 sequences are LNHDA and SQIVND (reference sequence). V shed 10 bases and J shed 6 bases, with 24 bases lying between them. CDR3 sequence (DNA): TGTGCCACCCTACCGAGGGATAGGGGTATAGCTGAAGCTTTCTTT. As protein: CATLPRDRGIAEAFF.

The J gene is TRBJ2-1, the V gene TRBV14; 8 bases fit TRBD2. Germline V gene data show CDR1 as SGHDN and CDR2 as FVKESK. V was pared by 4 bases and J by 9 bases, with 5 bases of the junction left unmatched. The CDR3 runs 13 residues. The CDR3 loop is CASSLIGGGEQFF. The CDR3 nucleotides read TGTGCCAGCAGCCTCATCGGGGGGGGTGAGCAGTTCTTC. Variable domain in full (rest from reference TRBV14 and TRBJ2-1): EAGVTQFPSHSVIEKGQTVTLRCDPISGHDNLYWYRRVMGKEIKFLLHFVKESKQDESGMPNNRFLAERTGGTYSTLKVQPAELEDSGVYFCASSLIGGGEQFFGPGTRLTVL.

The genes are TRBV7-2 and TRBJ2-2, with TRBD1 as a possible D gene (5 bases). The CDR3 sequence is 17 residues long. The germline V and J ends were trimmed by 2 bases and 0 bases, with 13 bases remaining between them. Germline V gene data show CDR1 as SGHTA and CDR2 as FQGNSA. The CDR3 region has the DNA TGTGCCAGCAGCTTAAGTATGCTCAGGGCGAACACCGGGGAGCTGTTTTTT. Translating it yields CASSLSMLRANTGELFF.

The rearrangement uses TRBV6-6 and TRBJ2-3; D not certain. The V gene lost 4 bases and the J gene lost 1 base, with 12 bases spanning the gap. CDR3 length: 15 residues. CDR1 MNHNY and CDR2 SVGAGI come from the germline V gene (reference sequence). The CDR3 spells CASSSIQLRTDTQYF. The CDR3 coding sequence is TGTGCCAGCAGTTCGATACAGCTCCGCACAGATACGCAGTATTTT.

J is TRBJ2-1 and V is TRBV7-7, with TRBD2 matching 15 bases. CDR1 is SSHAT and CDR2 is FNYEAQ in the germline V gene (reference sequence). Trimming took 5 bases from V and 0 from J; bases not matched to a gene: 17. CDR3 length: 22 residues. CDR3 amino acids: CASSPNASPGLAGGYSYNEQFF. The CDR3 DNA is TGTGCCAGCAGCCCAAACGCGAGTCCAGGACTAGCGGGGGGGTACTCCTACAATGAGCAGTTCTTC.

On this clone: The sample carries other DNA sequences with the same CDR3. The chain carries TRBV7-9 and TRBJ2-3; 8 bases agree with TRBD2. The CDR3 sequence is 14 residues long. V dropped 5 bases and J dropped 4; count of bases not matched to a gene: 5. Germline V gives CDR1 SEHNR, CDR2 FQNEAQ (reference sequence). CDR3 sequence: CASSPSGGADTQYF. DNA for the CDR3: TGTGCCAGCAGCCCCAGCGGGGGCGCAGATACGCAGTATTTT.

V gene TRBV14 combines with J gene TRBJ2-5; D gene unclear. This CDR3 region has 13 residues. The germline CDR1 and CDR2 sequences are SGHDN and FVKESK. Trimming cost V 5 bases and J 0 bases, with 7 bases left between them. CDR3 DNA: TGTGCCAGCAGCACGAAGTACCAAGAGACCCAGTACTTC. The encoded protein is CASSTKYQETQYF.

V gene TRBV6-6 combines with J gene TRBJ1-1, with D unclear. This CDR3 has 13 residues. Trimming pared 2 bases from V and 0 bases from J, leaving 4 bases between. The germline V gene encodes CDR1 MNHNY and CDR2 SVGAGI (reference sequence). Here the CDR3 reads CASSYAMNTEAFF. DNA of the CDR3: TGTGCCAGCAGTTACGCGATGAACACTGAAGCTTTCTTT.

This clone was seen more than once but under ten times. The V call is TRBV7-6, the J call TRBJ2-7; perhaps TRBD1 as D (7 bases). The germline V and J ends were trimmed by 4 bases and 6 bases, with 10 bases remaining between them. The CDR3 has 12 amino acids. In germline, CDR1 is SGHVS, CDR2 FNYEAQ. Here the CDR3 DNA reads TGTGCCAGCAGCTCAGGGGGGTCCGAGCAGTACTTC. Its translation: CASSSGGSEQYF.

This clone was counted a few times. The chain links TRBV7-2 to TRBJ1-5, with D unresolved. V lost 5 bases, J lost 5 bases, and 13 bases lay in between. The germline V gene has CDR1 SGHTA and CDR2 FQGNSA. The CDR3 length is 14 residues. The CDR3 nucleotides read TGTGCCAGCAGCACACGACACGGGTATCAGCCCCAGCATTTT. It is translated as CASSTRHGYQPQHF.

The V and J genes are TRBV5-4 and TRBJ1-6, with TRBD1 identical over 10 bases. The CDR3 loop spans 17 amino acids. In germline, CDR1 is SGHNT, CDR2 YYREEE (reference sequence). V gave up 1 base and J gave up 4 bases; unmatched junction bases: 5. The CDR3 spells CASSLTRDRGYNSPLHF. As DNA, the CDR3 is TGTGCCAGCAGCTTGACCCGGGACAGGGGATATAATTCACCCCTCCACTTT. Looking up the rest from reference TRBV5-4 and TRBJ1-6 gives the full variable domain: ETGVTQSPTHLIKTRGQQVTLRCSSQSGHNTVSWYQQALGQGPQFIFQYYREEENGRGNFPPRFSGLQFPNYSSELNVNALELDDSALYLCASSLTRDRGYNSPLHFGNGTRLTVT.

The chain is built from TRBV19 and TRBJ2-3, with 7 bases aligning to TRBD1. With V trimmed by 4 bases and J by 0 bases, 7 bases remained unmatched. The germline gives CDR1 LNHDA, CDR2 SQIVND (reference sequence). This CDR3 contains 16 residues. Written as DNA, the CDR3 is TGTGCCAGTAGTAACAGGGGCGCCTCAAGCACAGATACGCAGTATTTT. Protein product: CASSNRGASSTDTQYF.

The chain combines TRBV29-1 with TRBJ2-7, with 8 bases matching TRBD1. Germline-derived CDR1 and CDR2 are SQVTM and ANQGSEA. The CDR3 extends over 15 amino acids. The junction had 11 bases not matched to a gene; V was cut back by 7 bases and J by 0 bases. As DNA, the CDR3 is TGCAGCGGCCCACAGGGGGACATACCCTCCTACGAGCAGTACTTC. Its protein is CSGPQGDIPSYEQYF.

The J gene is TRBJ1-1, the V gene TRBV10-3; D is unclear. Per the germline V gene, CDR1 is ENHRY and CDR2 is SYGVKD. V shed 2 bases and J shed 3 bases, with 16 bases lying between them. The CDR3 has 16 residues. The CDR3, as DNA: TGTGCCATCAGTGAGGCTACGGAAGGGATAGACACTGAAGCTTTCTTT. It encodes CAISEATEGIDTEAFF.

The rearrangement joins TRBV18 to TRBJ2-7; D is unresolved. The CDR3 runs 13 residues. CDR1 is KGHSH and CDR2 is LQKENI in the germline V gene. Trimming shortened V by 3 bases and J by 3 bases, and 9 bases separated the two germline ends. In DNA, the CDR3 is TGTGCCAGCTCACCCGATCCGGTCTACGAGCAGTACTTC. Its translation is CASSPDPVYEQYF.